This T cell receptor beta chain was recovered during a study of cytomegalovirus exposure and HLA in healthy donors. With regard to this clone: Its antigen is currently unknown.

Broader study findings: A later analysis appeared to link common viral pathogens to several of the most significant clusters.

V dropped 4 bases and J dropped 4; count of bases not matched to a gene: 6. The CDR3 is made up of 14 amino acids. Germline V gives CDR1 SGHNT, CDR2 YYREEE (reference sequence). The PCR had 60 Vbeta and 13 Jbeta primers. This table comes from immunoSEQ multiplex PCR, and its TCRdb copy is limited to in-frame clones, with some not included. Altogether 85,000 to 110,000 clones are present, 60% to 85% being singletons, with the ten largest covering roughly 3.9%. The receptor comes from a man in his forties or fifties in good health and CMV-seropositive. The J gene is TRBJ2-7, the V gene TRBV5-4, with TRBD1 identical over 9 bases. Material for sequencing was PBMCs. CDR3 amino acids: CASSQTGGSYEQYF. As DNA, the CDR3 is TGTGCCAGCAGCCAGACAGGGGGTTCTTACGAGCAGTACTTC.